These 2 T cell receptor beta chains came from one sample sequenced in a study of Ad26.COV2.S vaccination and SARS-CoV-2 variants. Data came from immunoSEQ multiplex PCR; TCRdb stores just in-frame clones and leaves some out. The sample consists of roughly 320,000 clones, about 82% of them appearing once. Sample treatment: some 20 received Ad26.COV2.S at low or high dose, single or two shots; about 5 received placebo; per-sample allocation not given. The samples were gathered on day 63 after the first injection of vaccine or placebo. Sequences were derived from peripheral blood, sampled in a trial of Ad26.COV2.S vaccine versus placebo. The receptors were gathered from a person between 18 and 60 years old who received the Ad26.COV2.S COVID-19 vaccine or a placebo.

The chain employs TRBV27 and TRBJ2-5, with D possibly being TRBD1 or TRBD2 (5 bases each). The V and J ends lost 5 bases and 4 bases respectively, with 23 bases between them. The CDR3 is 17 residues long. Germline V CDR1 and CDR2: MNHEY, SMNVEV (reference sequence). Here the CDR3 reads CASSPGTVDPSRETQYF. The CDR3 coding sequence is TGTGCCAGCAGTCCGGGGACCGTAGACCCGAGTAGAGAGACCCAGTACTTC.

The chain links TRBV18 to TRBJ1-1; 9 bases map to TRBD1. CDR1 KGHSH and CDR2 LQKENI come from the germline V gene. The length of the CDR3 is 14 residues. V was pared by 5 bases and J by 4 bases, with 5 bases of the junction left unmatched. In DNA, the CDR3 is TGTGCCAGCTCAATTGCACAGGGGGCCACTGAAGCTTTCTTT. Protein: CASSIAQGATEAFF.